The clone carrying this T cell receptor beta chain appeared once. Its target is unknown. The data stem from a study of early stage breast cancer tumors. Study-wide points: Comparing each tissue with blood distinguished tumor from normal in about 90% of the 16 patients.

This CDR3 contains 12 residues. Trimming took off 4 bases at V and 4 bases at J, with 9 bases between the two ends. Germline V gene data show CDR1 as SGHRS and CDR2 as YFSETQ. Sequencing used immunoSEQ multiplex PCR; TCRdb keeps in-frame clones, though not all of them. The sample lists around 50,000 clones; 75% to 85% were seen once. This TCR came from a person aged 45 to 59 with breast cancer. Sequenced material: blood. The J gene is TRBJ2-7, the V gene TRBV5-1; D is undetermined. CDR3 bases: TGCGCCAGCAGCCCTGGGCTATACGAGCAGTACTTC. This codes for CASSPGLYEQYF.